This T cell receptor beta chain was observed in a study of molecular identifiers for immune sequencing clone quantification. This clonotype came up many times. TCRdb passed the PCR reads through MiXCR, listing each CDR3 protein once. Of roughly 90,000 distinct CDR3 sequences listed, 15% to 20% were seen once; the top ten hold roughly 0.89%. The CDR3 loop spans 16 amino acids. V lost 1 base, J lost 4 bases, and 2 bases stayed unmatched. The germline CDR1 and CDR2 sequences are MGHRA and YSYEKL. The source of this sequence is a human donor in good health. Some libraries in this study had Jurkat cell RNA spiked in. The sample taken for sequencing was naive CD8+ T cells from blood, with Jurkat cell RNA spiked in. Subset here: FACS-sorted CD8+CD4-CCR7+CD45RA+ naive T cells. This rearrangement joins TRBV4-1 to TRBJ2-1; 12 bases line up with TRBD2. DNA of the CDR3: TGCGCCAGCAGCCAAGGTACTAGCGGGGGGTACAATGAGCAGTTCTTC. This encodes CASSQGTSGGYNEQFF.